This T cell receptor beta chain was documented in a study of blood T cell repertoires in COVID-19. Study as a whole: Specimens from acute and convalescent COVID-19 originated in the United States, Italy and Spain. Sample material is recorded as cDNA or gDNA derived from T cells, B-cell-depleted T cells, or PBMCs.

Germline CDR1 is KGHSH and CDR2 is LQKENI. V was pared by 3 bases and J by 6 bases, with 12 bases between. The CDR3 sequence is 13 residues long. In the authors' methods: Quantification of nucleated cells was approximated via reference gene primer amplification. Measured with immunoSEQ multiplex PCR; TCRdb has only the in-frame clones, and not every one. V, J and clone size are those of that table, while D and trimming were read from the DNA. The sample lists some 200,000 clones, roughly four fifths seen once, with roughly 11% in the top ten. The receptor was derived from a woman aged 40 to 49 with COVID-19, enrolled during active disease. The sample comprised peripheral blood. The chain combines TRBV18 with TRBJ2-7, with D possibly being TRBD1 (6 bases). The CDR3: CASSPGATGEQYV. In DNA, the CDR3 is TGTGCCAGCTCACCGGGGGCGACGGGCGAGCAGTACGTC.